This TCR beta chain emerged from a study of shared clonotypes between healthy human individuals. As for this clone: What it recognizes is unknown.

The CDR3 runs 15 residues. Looked up from germline, CDR1 is MNHNY and CDR2 is SVGAGI (reference sequence). Trimming cost V 2 bases and J 0 bases, with 9 bases left between them. Findings and limits, study-wide: Larger estimated richness was generally seen in naive subsets than in memory subsets.

Clones were sequenced by immunoSEQ multiplex PCR, and TCRdb holds only the in-frame ones, with some missing. The repertoire has roughly 1,600,000 clones, less than 99% of them found once; the top ten carry 0.36%. Source material: naive CD4+ T cells sorted from blood. Subset denoted: CD45RA+ positively selected. This sequence originates from a man aged 30 to 45 in good health. The chain is built from TRBV6-6 and TRBJ2-3; D is possibly TRBD2 (5 bases). Here the CDR3 reads CASSYRGSSTDTQYF. In DNA, the CDR3 is TGTGCCAGCAGTTACCGGGGATCTAGCACAGATACGCAGTATTTT.